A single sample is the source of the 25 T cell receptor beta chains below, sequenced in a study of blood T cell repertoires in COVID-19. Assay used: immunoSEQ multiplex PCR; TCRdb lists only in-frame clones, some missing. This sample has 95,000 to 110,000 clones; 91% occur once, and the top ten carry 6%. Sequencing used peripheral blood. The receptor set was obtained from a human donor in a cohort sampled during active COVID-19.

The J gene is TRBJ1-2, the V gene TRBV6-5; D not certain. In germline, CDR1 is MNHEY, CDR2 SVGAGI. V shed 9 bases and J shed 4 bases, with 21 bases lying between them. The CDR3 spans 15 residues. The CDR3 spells CASFGRGLKGYGYTF. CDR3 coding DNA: TGTGCCAGTTTTGGGAGAGGGCTAAAGGGCTATGGCTACACCTTC.

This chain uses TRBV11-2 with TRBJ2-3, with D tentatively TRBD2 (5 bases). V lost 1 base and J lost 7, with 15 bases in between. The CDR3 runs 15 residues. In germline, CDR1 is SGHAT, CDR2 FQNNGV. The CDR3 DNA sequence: TGTGCCAGCAGCTTAGGAGGGCTACCCTCACATACGCAGTATTTT. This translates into CASSLGGLPSHTQYF. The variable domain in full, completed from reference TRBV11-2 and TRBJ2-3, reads EAGVAQSPRYKIIEKRQSVAFWCNPISGHATLYWYQQILGQGPKLLIQFQNNGVVDDSQLPKDRFSAERLKGVDSTLKIQPAKLEDSAVYLCASSLGGLPSHTQYFGPGTRLTVL.

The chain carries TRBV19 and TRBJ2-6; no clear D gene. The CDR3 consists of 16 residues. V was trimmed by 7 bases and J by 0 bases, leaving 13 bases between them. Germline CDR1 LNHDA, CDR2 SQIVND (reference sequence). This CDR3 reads CASNRGGPSGANVLTF. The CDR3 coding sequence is TGTGCCAGTAACCGCGGCGGCCCCTCTGGGGCCAACGTCCTGACTTTC.

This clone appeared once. The CDR3 here is CAWASELTDTQYF. CDR3 DNA sequence: TGTGCCTGGGCTAGCGAGCTCACAGATACGCAGTATTTT. This rearrangement joins TRBV30 to TRBJ2-3; possible D gene TRBD2, 6 bases. Between the trimmed V and J ends, which lost 5 bases and 2 bases, there was a span of 11 bases. CDR3 length: 13 amino acids. Germline CDR1 reads GTSNPN; CDR2 reads SVGIG (reference sequence). Drawing the rest from reference TRBV30 and TRBJ2-3, the complete variable domain is SQTIHQWPATLVQPVGSPLSLECTVEGTSNPNLYWYRQAAGRGLQLLFYSVGIGQISSEVPQNLSASRPQDRQFILSSKKLLLSDSGFYLCAWASELTDTQYFGPGTRLTVL.

For the CDR3, the DNA is TGTGCCAGCAGATTACCTAGCGGGGGGACCTACGAGCAGTACTTC. This sequence encodes CASRLPSGGTYEQYF. This chain joins TRBV6-5 and TRBJ2-7; TRBD2 agrees at 11 bases. Germline V lookup: CDR1 MNHEY, CDR2 SVGAGI. Unmatched junction bases numbered 6, after V lost 6 bases and J lost 2 bases. This CDR3 comprises 15 residues.

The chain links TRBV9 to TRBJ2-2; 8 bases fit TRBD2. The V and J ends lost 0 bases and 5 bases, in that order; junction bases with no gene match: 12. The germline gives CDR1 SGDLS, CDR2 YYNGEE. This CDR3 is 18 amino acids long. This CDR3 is CASSVETKRGIPTGELFF. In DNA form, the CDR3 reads TGTGCCAGCAGCGTAGAGACGAAGCGGGGGATCCCTACCGGGGAGCTGTTTTTT.

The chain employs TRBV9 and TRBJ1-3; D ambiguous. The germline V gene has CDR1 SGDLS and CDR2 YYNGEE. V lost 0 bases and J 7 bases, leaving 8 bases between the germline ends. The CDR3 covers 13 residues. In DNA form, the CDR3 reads TGTGCCAGCAGCGTAGGGCCCGGGAACACCATATATTTT. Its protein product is CASSVGPGNTIYF.

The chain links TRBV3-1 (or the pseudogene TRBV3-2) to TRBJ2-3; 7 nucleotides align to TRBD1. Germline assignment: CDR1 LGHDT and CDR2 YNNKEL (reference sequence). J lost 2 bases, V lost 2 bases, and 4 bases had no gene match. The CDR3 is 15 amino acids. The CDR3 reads CASSQRQGLTDTQYF. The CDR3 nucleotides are TGTGCCAGCAGCCAAAGACAGGGTCTCACAGATACGCAGTATTTT.

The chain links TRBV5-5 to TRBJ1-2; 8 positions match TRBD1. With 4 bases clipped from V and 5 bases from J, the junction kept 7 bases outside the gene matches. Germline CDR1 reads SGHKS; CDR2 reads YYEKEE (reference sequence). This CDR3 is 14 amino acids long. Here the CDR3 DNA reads TGTGCCAGCAGCCACGACAGGGGCGGGTATGGCTACACCTTC. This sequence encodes CASSHDRGGYGYTF. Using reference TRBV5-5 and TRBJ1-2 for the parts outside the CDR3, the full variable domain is DAGVTQSPTHLIKTRGQQVTLRCSPISGHKSVSWYQQVLGQGPQFIFQYYEKEERGRGNFPDRFSARQFPNYSSELNVNALLLGDSALYLCASSHDRGGYGYTFGSGTRLTVV.

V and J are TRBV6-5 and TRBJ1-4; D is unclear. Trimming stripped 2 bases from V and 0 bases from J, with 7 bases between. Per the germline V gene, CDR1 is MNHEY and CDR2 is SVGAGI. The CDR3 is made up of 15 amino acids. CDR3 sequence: CASSYGGATNEKLFF. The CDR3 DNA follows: TGTGCCAGCAGTTACGGAGGTGCAACTAATGAAAAACTGTTTTTT.

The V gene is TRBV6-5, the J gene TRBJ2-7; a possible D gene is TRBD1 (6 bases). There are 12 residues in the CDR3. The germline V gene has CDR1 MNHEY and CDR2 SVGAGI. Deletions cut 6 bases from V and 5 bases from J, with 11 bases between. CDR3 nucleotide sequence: TGTGCCAGCAGCAGGGGCAGAAACGAGCAGTACTTC. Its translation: CASSRGRNEQYF.

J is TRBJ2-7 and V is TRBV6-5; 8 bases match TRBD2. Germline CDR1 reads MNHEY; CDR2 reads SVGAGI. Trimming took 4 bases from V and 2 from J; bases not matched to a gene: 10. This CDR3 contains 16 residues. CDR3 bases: TGTGCCAGCAGTTTGAAACCGGGACTAGGGGCCTACGAGCAGTACTTC. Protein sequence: CASSLKPGLGAYEQYF.

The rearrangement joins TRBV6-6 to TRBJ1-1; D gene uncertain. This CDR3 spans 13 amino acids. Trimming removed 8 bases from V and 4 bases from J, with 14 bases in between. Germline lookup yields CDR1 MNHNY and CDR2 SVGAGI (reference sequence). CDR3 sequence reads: CASAWAAGTEAFF. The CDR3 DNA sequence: TGTGCCAGCGCCTGGGCGGCGGGCACTGAAGCTTTCTTT.

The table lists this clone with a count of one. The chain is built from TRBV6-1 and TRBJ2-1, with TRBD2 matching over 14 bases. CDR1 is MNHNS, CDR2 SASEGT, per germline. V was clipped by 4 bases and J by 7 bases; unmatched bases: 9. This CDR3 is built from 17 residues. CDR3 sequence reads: CASSGLAGGFGLNEQFF. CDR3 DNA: TGTGCCAGCAGTGGACTAGCGGGAGGGTTTGGCTTAAATGAGCAGTTCTTC.

The CDR3 is CASSFSGSIADTQYF. CDR3 sequence (DNA): TGTGCCAGTTCGTTCAGCGGGAGTATAGCAGATACGCAGTATTTT. The V call is TRBV19, the J call TRBJ2-3; 8 bases are a match to TRBD2. After removal of 8 bases from V and 4 bases from J, the junction contained 11 bases not matched to a gene. CDR1 and CDR2 (germline): LNHDA, SQIVND (reference sequence). This CDR3 contains 15 residues.

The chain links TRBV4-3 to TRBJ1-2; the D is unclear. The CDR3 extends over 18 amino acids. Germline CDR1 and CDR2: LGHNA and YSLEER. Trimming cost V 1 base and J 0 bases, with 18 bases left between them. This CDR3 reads CASSQGWGDGFSNYGYTF. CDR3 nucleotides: TGCGCCAGCAGCCAAGGATGGGGAGACGGATTTTCTAACTATGGCTACACCTTC.

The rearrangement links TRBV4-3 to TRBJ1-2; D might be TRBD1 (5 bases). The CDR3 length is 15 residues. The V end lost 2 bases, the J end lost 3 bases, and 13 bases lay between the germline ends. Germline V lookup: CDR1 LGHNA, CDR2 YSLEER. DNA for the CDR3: TGCGCCAGCAGCCAACTAAGGGGCCTCGACTATGGCTACACCTTC. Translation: CASSQLRGLDYGYTF.

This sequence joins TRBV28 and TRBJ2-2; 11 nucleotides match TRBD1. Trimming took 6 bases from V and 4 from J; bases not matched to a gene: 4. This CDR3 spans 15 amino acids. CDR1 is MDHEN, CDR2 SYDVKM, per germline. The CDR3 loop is CASRGQGEGTGELFF. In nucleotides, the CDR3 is TGTGCCAGCAGGGGACAGGGGGAGGGCACCGGGGAGCTGTTTTTT.

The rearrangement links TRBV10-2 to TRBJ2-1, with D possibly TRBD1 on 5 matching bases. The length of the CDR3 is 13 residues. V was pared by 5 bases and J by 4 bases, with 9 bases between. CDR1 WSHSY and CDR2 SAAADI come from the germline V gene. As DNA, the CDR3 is TGCGCCAGCAGTCGGACAAGGTACAATGAGCAGTTCTTC. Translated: CASSRTRYNEQFF.

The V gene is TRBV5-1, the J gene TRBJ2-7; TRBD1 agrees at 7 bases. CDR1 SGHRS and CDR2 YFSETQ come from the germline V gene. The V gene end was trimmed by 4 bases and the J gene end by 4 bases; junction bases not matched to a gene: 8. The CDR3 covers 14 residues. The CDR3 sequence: CASSLNRGLYEQYF. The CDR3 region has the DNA TGCGCCAGCAGCCTAAACAGGGGTCTTTACGAGCAGTACTTC.

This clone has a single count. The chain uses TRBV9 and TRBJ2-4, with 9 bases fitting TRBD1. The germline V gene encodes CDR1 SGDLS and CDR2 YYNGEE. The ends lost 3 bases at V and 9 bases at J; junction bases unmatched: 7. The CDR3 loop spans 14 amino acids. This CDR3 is CASSDDRGGGIQYF. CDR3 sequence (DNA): TGTGCCAGCAGCGACGACAGGGGGGGTGGCATTCAGTACTTC.

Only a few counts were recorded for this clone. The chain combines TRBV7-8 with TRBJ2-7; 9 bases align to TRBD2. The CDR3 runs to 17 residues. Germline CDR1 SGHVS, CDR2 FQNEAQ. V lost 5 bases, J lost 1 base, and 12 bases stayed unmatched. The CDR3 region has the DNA TGTGCCAGCAGCCATACTAGCGGGCCCGTTCCTTCCTACGAGCAGTACTTC. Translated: CASSHTSGPVPSYEQYF.

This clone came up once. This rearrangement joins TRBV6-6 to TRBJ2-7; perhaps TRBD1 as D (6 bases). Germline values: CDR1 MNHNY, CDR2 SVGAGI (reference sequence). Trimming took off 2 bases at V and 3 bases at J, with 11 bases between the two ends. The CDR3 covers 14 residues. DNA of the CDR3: TGTGCCAGCAGTTACACAGACAGGTACTACGAGCAGTACTTC. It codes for CASSYTDRYYEQYF.

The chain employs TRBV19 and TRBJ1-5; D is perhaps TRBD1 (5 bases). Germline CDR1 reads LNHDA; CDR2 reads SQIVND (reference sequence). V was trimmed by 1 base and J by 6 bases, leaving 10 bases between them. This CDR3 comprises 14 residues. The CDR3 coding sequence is TGTGCCAGTAGTATAGTTAAGGGGCTTCAGCCCCAGCATTTT. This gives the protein CASSIVKGLQPQHF.

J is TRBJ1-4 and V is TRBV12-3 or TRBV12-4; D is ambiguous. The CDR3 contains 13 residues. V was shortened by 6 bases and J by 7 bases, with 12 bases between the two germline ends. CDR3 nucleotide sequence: TGTGCCAGCAGCCTTACCGGTGGTGAAAAACTGTTTTTT. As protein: CASSLTGGEKLFF.